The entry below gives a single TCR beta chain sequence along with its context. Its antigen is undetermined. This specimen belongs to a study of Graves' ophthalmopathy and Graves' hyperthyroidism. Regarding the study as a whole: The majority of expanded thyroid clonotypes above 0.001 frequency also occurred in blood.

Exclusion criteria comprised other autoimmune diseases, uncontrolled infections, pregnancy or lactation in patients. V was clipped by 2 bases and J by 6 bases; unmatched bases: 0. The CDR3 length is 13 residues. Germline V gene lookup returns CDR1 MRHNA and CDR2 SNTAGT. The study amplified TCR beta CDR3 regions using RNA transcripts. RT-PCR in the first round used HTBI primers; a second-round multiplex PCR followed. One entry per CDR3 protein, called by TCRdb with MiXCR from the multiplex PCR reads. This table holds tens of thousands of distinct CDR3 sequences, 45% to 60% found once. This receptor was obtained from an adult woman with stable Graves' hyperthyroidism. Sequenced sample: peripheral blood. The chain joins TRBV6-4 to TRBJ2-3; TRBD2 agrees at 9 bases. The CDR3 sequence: CASSDTSGDTQYF. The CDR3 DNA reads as TGTGCCAGCAGTGACACTAGCGGGGATACGCAGTATTTT.